Shown below are 30 T cell receptor beta chains from a single sample sequenced in a study of blood T cell repertoires in COVID-19. Sequencing used immunoSEQ multiplex PCR; TCRdb keeps in-frame clones, though not all of them. The data contain around 60,000 clones, around 83% of them singletons. The sample was peripheral blood. Every receptor here comes from a woman aged 60 to 75 with acute or convalescent COVID-19.

This clone occurred a few times. This chain links TRBV6-1 with TRBJ1-2; 7 bases map to TRBD1. CDR1 and CDR2 from the germline V gene are MNHNS and SASEGT. CDR3 length: 16 amino acids. The junction had 7 bases not matched to a gene; V was cut back by 3 bases and J by 0 bases. The CDR3 sequence is CASSETGQPSNYGYTF. For the CDR3, the DNA is TGTGCCAGCAGTGAGACGGGACAGCCATCTAACTATGGCTACACCTTC.

The V and J genes are TRBV9 and TRBJ1-3, with a tentative D call TRBD1 (6 bases). Germline CDR1 SGDLS, CDR2 YYNGEE. V dropped 4 bases and J dropped 4 bases, with 15 bases sitting between them. CDR3 length: 15 amino acids. CDR3 sequence (DNA): TGTGCCAGCAGCCCCAGCCCTACAGGGGGAAACACCATATATTTT. Translation gives CASSPSPTGGNTIYF.

This clone occurred once. The chain has TRBV2 and TRBJ2-7; a possible D gene is TRBD2 (7 bases). V shed 3 bases and J shed 7 bases, with 13 bases lying between them. The CDR3 has 13 amino acids. Germline V gene data show CDR1 as SNHLY and CDR2 as FYNNEI. The CDR3 region is CASSEGGRGEQYF. For the CDR3, the DNA is TGTGCCAGCAGTGAGGGGGGGCGCGGGGAGCAGTACTTC. The full variable domain, its missing parts supplied by reference TRBV2 and TRBJ2-7, is EPEVTQTPSHQVTQMGQEVILRCVPISNHLYFYWYRQILGQKVEFLVSFYNNEISEKSEIFDDQFSVERPDGSNFTLKIRSTKLEDSAMYFCASSEGGRGEQYFGPGTRLTVT.

The chain joins TRBV21-1 to TRBJ2-7; TRBD1, the D gene given by the table, was not confirmed from the DNA. TRBV21-1 is classified as a pseudogene. The CDR3 sequence is 18 residues long. The CDR3 protein is CASSKACPVATLTYEQYF. CDR3 coding DNA: TGTGCCAGCAGCAAAGCGTGTCCCGTGGCAACCTTAACCTACGAGCAGTACTTC.

J is TRBJ2-1 and V is TRBV3-1 (or the pseudogene TRBV3-2), with TRBD2 identical over 12 bases. Trimming removed 4 bases from V and 3 bases from J; junction bases left unmatched: 10. This CDR3 comprises 18 residues. Germline V lookup: CDR1 LGHDT, CDR2 YNNKEL (reference sequence). CDR3 amino acids: CASSRASGGAVRYNEQFF. Here the CDR3 DNA reads TGTGCCAGCAGCCGGGCTAGCGGGGGGGCCGTACGCTACAATGAGCAGTTCTTC.

This clone was counted a few times. A clone one base away is much larger, so this may be a read error. The same CDR3 can be traced to other DNA sequences in this sample. The chain is built from TRBV2 and TRBJ1-6; D is unresolved. In germline, CDR1 is SNHLY, CDR2 FYNNEI. V was shortened by 1 base and J by 7 bases, with 8 bases between the two germline ends. The CDR3 has 14 amino acids. The CDR3 sequence: CASSEGRNNSPLHF. CDR3 coding DNA: TGTGCCAGCAGTGAAGGGCGGAACAATTCACCCCTCCACTTT.

Ten or more counts support this clone. The J gene is TRBJ2-1, the V gene TRBV9, with 14 bases lining up with TRBD2. The V and J ends lost 6 bases and 6 bases, in that order; junction bases with no gene match: 5. The CDR3 is 15 amino acids. CDR1 is SGDLS, CDR2 YYNGEE, per germline. The CDR3 reads CASNRLAGGPNEQFF. The CDR3 DNA reads as TGTGCCAGCAACCGACTAGCGGGGGGGCCCAATGAGCAGTTCTTC.

The CDR3 region is CASSQDQRAGLTEAFF. In DNA, the CDR3 is TGTGCCAGCAGCCAAGACCAAAGGGCAGGGCTCACTGAAGCTTTCTTT. This sequence joins TRBV4-2 and TRBJ1-1; TRBD1 is a possible D gene (5 bases). The CDR3 is 16 amino acids. Germline loops: CDR1 LGHNA, CDR2 YNFKEQ. Trimming stripped 0 bases from V and 4 bases from J, with 15 bases between.

The chain couples TRBV27 to TRBJ2-5, with D perhaps TRBD1 (5 bases). CDR1 and CDR2 from the germline V gene are MNHEY and SMNVEV (reference sequence). Trimming took 1 base from V and 1 from J, leaving 10 bases between them. This CDR3 is 15 amino acids long. The CDR3 nucleotides are TGTGCCAGCAGTTTATTTGCAGGGTTCCAAGAGACCCAGTACTTC. It specifies CASSLFAGFQETQYF.

This chain joins TRBV4-1 and TRBJ1-1; perhaps TRBD1 as D (6 bases). This CDR3 contains 15 residues. Germline CDR1 is MGHRA and CDR2 is YSYEKL. Trimming took off 3 bases at V and 1 base at J, with 12 bases between the two ends. The CDR3 nucleotides are TGCGCCAGCAGCCAGACTGGACAGCCGAACACTGAAGCTTTCTTT. Translated: CASSQTGQPNTEAFF.

This chain joins TRBV27 and TRBJ2-1, with 10 bases aligning to TRBD2. CDR3 length: 16 amino acids. Per the germline V gene, CDR1 is MNHEY and CDR2 is SMNVEV (reference sequence). Germline trimming cut 4 bases from V and 2 bases from J; bases unmatched to any gene: 5. CDR3 sequence (DNA): TGTGCCAGCAGTTCCCTACTAGCGGGGACCTACAATGAGCAGTTCTTC. The encoded protein is CASSSLLAGTYNEQFF.

Only a few counts were recorded for this clone. The chain carries TRBV30 and TRBJ2-3, with 8 bases aligning to TRBD2. The CDR3 consists of 15 residues. J was trimmed by 8 bases and V by 0 bases; bases with no gene match: 10. CDR1 GTSNPN and CDR2 SVGIG come from the germline V gene (reference sequence). CDR3 DNA: TGTGCCTGGAGTGTTTCCGGGGGGGCCGTGGGTACGCAGTATTTT. Its translation: CAWSVSGGAVGTQYF. The full variable domain, in which reference TRBV30 and TRBJ2-3 provide the parts outside the CDR3, is SQTIHQWPATLVQPVGSPLSLECTVEGTSNPNLYWYRQAAGRGLQLLFYSVGIGQISSEVPQNLSASRPQDRQFILSSKKLLLSDSGFYLCAWSVSGGAVGTQYFGPGTRLTVL.

The CDR3 region is CATSRDRGSQETQYF. The CDR3 region has the DNA TGTGCCACCAGCAGAGATAGAGGCAGCCAAGAGACCCAGTACTTC. The chain couples TRBV15 to TRBJ2-5; no firm D call. Trimming removed 0 bases from V and 1 base from J, with 9 bases in between. Per germline, CDR1 LNHNV and CDR2 YYDKDF (reference sequence). The CDR3 is made up of 15 amino acids.

This rearrangement joins TRBV6-5 to TRBJ2-1, with 13 nucleotides matching TRBD2. Germline values: CDR1 MNHEY, CDR2 SVGAGI. Trimming took 5 bases from V and 5 from J; bases not matched to a gene: 3. The CDR3 covers 15 residues. The CDR3 sequence: CASSRLAGGDNEQFF. CDR3 DNA sequence: TGTGCCAGCAGTCGACTAGCGGGGGGAGACAATGAGCAGTTCTTC.

In regard to this clone: The DNA is omitted, as the CDR3 cannot be located on it reliably, and the CDR3 follows TCRdb's listing. This chain links TRBV12-5 with TRBJ2-2; no check of the table's D call, TRBD2, against the DNA was made. Germline lookup yields CDR1 LGHNT and CDR2 FRNRAP. The CDR3 is 19 amino acids long, termini counted. CDR3 residues: CASGLVWIRGDPLPGSCFF.

The V and J genes are TRBV5-5 and TRBJ1-2; TRBD1 matches 12 bases. This CDR3 spans 16 amino acids. Trimming removed 4 bases from V and 2 bases from J; junction bases left unmatched: 6. Germline loops: CDR1 SGHKS, CDR2 YYEKEE (reference sequence). DNA for the CDR3: TGTGCCAGCAGCATGGGACAGGGGGCGGAAAACTATGGCTACACCTTC. It encodes CASSMGQGAENYGYTF.

V gene TRBV3-1 (or the pseudogene TRBV3-2) combines with J gene TRBJ1-1; D might be TRBD1 (5 bases). Trimming pared 0 bases from V and 4 bases from J, leaving 12 bases between. CDR1 is LGHDT, CDR2 YNNKEL, per germline (reference sequence). The CDR3 extends over 15 amino acids. Here the CDR3 DNA reads TGTGCCAGCAGCCAAGATCTCCCGGGGGTCACTGAAGCTTTCTTT. Residues: CASSQDLPGVTEAFF.

The chain recombines TRBV6-5 with TRBJ1-1, with TRBD1 as a possible D gene (5 bases). Germline values: CDR1 MNHEY, CDR2 SVGAGI. V lost 2 bases and J lost 8, with 6 bases in between. The CDR3 runs to 11 residues. CDR3 residues: CASSYGAEAFF. CDR3 DNA sequence: TGTGCCAGCAGTTACGGGGCCGAAGCTTTCTTT.

The sample holds one count of this clone. This sequence joins TRBV5-1 and TRBJ1-5, with 7 bases identical to TRBD1. The V segment lost 1 base and the J segment 4 bases; nucleotides outside the gene matches: 2. This CDR3 comprises 14 residues. Per germline, CDR1 SGHRS and CDR2 YFSETQ. In DNA, the CDR3 is TGCGCCAGCAGCTTGTCAGGGGGTAATCAGCCCCAGCATTTT. Residues: CASSLSGGNQPQHF.

The chain employs TRBV19 and TRBJ1-6; no reliable D call. V lost 7 bases, J lost 12 bases, and 13 bases lay in between. Germline V gene data show CDR1 as LNHDA and CDR2 as SQIVND (reference sequence). This CDR3 has 12 residues. The DNA for the CDR3 is TGTGCCAGTACTTCACAGTACTTACCCCTCCACTTT. It is translated as CASTSQYLPLHF.

The chain links TRBV6-5 to TRBJ1-1, with a weak D call TRBD1 (6 bases). Between the trimmed V and J ends, which lost 6 bases and 6 bases, there was a span of 14 bases. The CDR3 has 13 amino acids. Germline V gene lookup returns CDR1 MNHEY and CDR2 SVGAGI. The CDR3 region has the DNA TGTGCCAGCAGCCAAGGGGGTTGGGCTGAAGCTTTCTTT. It is translated as CASSQGGWAEAFF.

The chain joins TRBV18 to TRBJ1-6; no clear D. In germline, CDR1 is KGHSH, CDR2 LQKENI. Deletions cut 3 bases from V and 1 base from J, with 7 bases between. CDR3 length: 15 amino acids. Written as DNA, the CDR3 is TGTGCCAGCTCACCCGAGAGTTCCTATAATTCACCCCTCCACTTT. It yields the protein CASSPESSYNSPLHF.

This clone was recorded only once. The rearrangement joins TRBV9 to TRBJ2-7, with D perhaps matching TRBD2 (5 bases). V lost 2 bases and J lost 3, with 12 bases in between. Germline-derived CDR1 and CDR2 are SGDLS and YYNGEE. The CDR3 runs 14 residues. CDR3 bases: TGTGCCAGCAGCGTTGGAGGTCCCGACTACGAGCAGTACTTC. The encoded protein is CASSVGGPDYEQYF.

This clone was counted between two and nine times. The genes are TRBV10-3 and TRBJ2-6, with 9 nucleotides matching TRBD1. Germline V gene lookup returns CDR1 ENHRY and CDR2 SYGVKD. The CDR3 consists of 17 residues. J was trimmed by 3 bases and V by 1 base; bases with no gene match: 4. Here the CDR3 reads CAISELQGAGGANVLTF. CDR3 nucleotide sequence: TGTGCCATCAGTGAGTTACAGGGGGCGGGTGGGGCCAACGTCCTGACTTTC.

This clone was found a few times. This chain links TRBV30 with TRBJ2-7, with D tentatively TRBD2 (5 bases). From germline, CDR1 is GTSNPN and CDR2 SVGIG (reference sequence). The CDR3 extends over 13 amino acids. Trimming removed 4 bases at V and 0 bases at J, with 10 bases between. The CDR3 loop reads CAWNLGSSYEQYF. Written as DNA, the CDR3 is TGTGCCTGGAATCTGGGGAGCTCCTACGAGCAGTACTTC.

The chain combines TRBV5-1 with TRBJ1-5; D perhaps matches TRBD1 (5 bases). Between the trimmed V and J ends, which lost 2 bases and 4 bases, there was a span of 10 bases. Per the germline V gene, CDR1 is SGHRS and CDR2 is YFSETQ. This CDR3 spans 14 amino acids. The CDR3 nucleotides are TGCGCCAGCAGCTTAGTTGGGGGGAATCAGCCCCAGCATTTT. Translated: CASSLVGGNQPQHF.

The V call is TRBV4-1, the J call TRBJ1-2, with D tentatively TRBD1 (6 bases). V dropped 1 base and J dropped 5 bases, with 11 bases sitting between them. Germline V gives CDR1 MGHRA, CDR2 YSYEKL. This CDR3 spans 14 amino acids. The DNA of the CDR3 is TGCGCCAGCAGCCAAGGTCGGGACATTTATGGCTACACCTTC. Amino acids: CASSQGRDIYGYTF.

This chain connects TRBV9 to TRBJ2-1; 12 nucleotides align to TRBD2. The CDR3 has 18 amino acids. Trimming removed 1 base from V and 1 base from J; junction bases left unmatched: 6. The germline gives CDR1 SGDLS, CDR2 YYNGEE. The CDR3, as DNA: TGTGCCAGCAGCGTACGGCTAGCGGGGGGGAAATCCTACAATGAGCAGTTCTTC. This translates into CASSVRLAGGKSYNEQFF.

DNA of the CDR3: TGTGCCAGCAGCAAACGGGGACAGGGAGACAATCAGCCCCAGCATTTT. It is translated as CASSKRGQGDNQPQHF. V gene TRBV21-1 combines with J gene TRBJ1-5; the table's D call of TRBD1 was not tested on the DNA. TRBV21-1 is given as a pseudogene. The CDR3 loop spans 16 amino acids.

The rearrangement joins TRBV5-1 to TRBJ1-6; 8 bases are shared with TRBD1. Trimming at V came to 5 bases and at J to 14 bases, leaving 12 bases not matched to a gene. Germline V lookup: CDR1 SGHRS, CDR2 YFSETQ. The CDR3 is made up of 14 amino acids. CDR3 region: CASRGDRGLGTLHF. CDR3 bases: TGCGCCAGCAGAGGCGACAGGGGCTTGGGAACCCTCCACTTT. Together with reference TRBV5-1 and TRBJ1-6, the CDR3 gives the full variable domain: KAGVTQTPRYLIKTRGQQVTLSCSPISGHRSVSWYQQTPGQGLQFLFEYFSETQRNKGNFPGRFSGRQFSNSRSEMNVSTLELGDSALYLCASRGDRGLGTLHFGNGTRLTVT.